This T cell receptor beta chain comes out of a study of T cells in localized non-small cell lung cancer. Broader study findings: Clonality peaked in uninvolved adjacent lung rather than tumor. Heterogeneity remains possible because sequencing was limited to only one tumor region.

Of note for this clone: The antigen remains undetermined.

Only in-frame clones appear in the TCRdb table, and some are missing; sequencing was by immunoSEQ multiplex PCR. The table includes some 38,000 clones, 90% to 95% detected once. There are 15 residues in the CDR3. Germline CDR1 MNHEY, CDR2 SVGAGI. Germline trimming cut 6 bases from V and 2 bases from J; bases unmatched to any gene: 7. The chain joins TRBV6-5 to TRBJ2-7; the match to TRBD1 covers 10 bases. The clonotype originates from a female donor aged 60 or older with stage I lung adenocarcinoma. Source: peripheral blood, taken before any cancer treatment. The CDR3 reads CASSPDRGRTYEQYF. The CDR3, as DNA: TGTGCCAGCAGCCCCGACAGGGGGCGCACCTACGAGCAGTACTTC.